One T cell receptor (beta chain) is described in this entry. Its matching antigen is unknown. V lost 6 bases and J lost 6; bases outside the gene matches: 10. This CDR3 spans 14 amino acids. CDR1 is MNHNY and CDR2 is SVGAGI in the germline V gene (reference sequence). The source of the sample is a study of radiation and T cells in renal cell carcinoma. Whole-study findings and limits: From baseline, blood top tumor clonotypes peaked at 2 weeks post-radiation.

The assay was immunoSEQ multiplex PCR, and TCRdb's table has in-frame clones only and misses some. The top ten hold roughly 10% of the sample, which has around 180,000 clones, approximately 90% seen once. As to time point: blood 4 weeks post-SBRT, at nephrectomy. Treatment in this sample: 15 Gy SBRT to primary tumor, nephrectomy 4 weeks later. Nephrectomy followed 15 Gy stereotactic body radiation by 4 weeks. Clear cell pathology was present in this patient's renal cell carcinoma. Specimen: blood, collected from a patient whose treatment included radiotherapy and nephrectomy. The sequence was obtained from a woman aged 45-65 years with renal cell carcinoma. The V and J genes are TRBV6-6 and TRBJ1-1; 7 positions agree with TRBD1. CDR3 DNA: TGTGCCAGCAGGGGACAGTCCGGGGTACCTGAAGCTTTCTTT. This translates into CASRGQSGVPEAFF.